This T cell receptor beta chain comes out of a study of cytomegalovirus exposure and HLA in healthy donors. For this clone: The antigen remains undetermined.

The PCR made use of 60 Vbeta and 13 Jbeta primers. Sequencing used immunoSEQ multiplex PCR; TCRdb keeps in-frame clones, though not all of them. The sample shows 150,000 to 250,000 clones, 80% to 85% of them seen only once. Overall study results and limits: Several of the most significant clusters appeared, in a later analysis, to be linked to common viral pathogens. In a later analysis, specific HLA alleles were associated with 15,000 or so TCR beta sequences at a 0.05 false discovery rate.

Trimming removed 4 bases from V and 6 bases from J; junction bases left unmatched: 8. The CDR3 is 15 amino acids. CDR1 and CDR2 from the germline V gene are MGHRA and YSYEKL. The chain combines TRBV4-1 with TRBJ2-1, with 8 bases lining up with TRBD1. The specimen was PBMCs. The clonotype originates from a woman between 50 and 59 years old in good health and CMV-seropositive. CDR3 protein: CASSPGQGGVNEQFF. The CDR3, as DNA: TGCGCCAGCAGCCCCGGACAGGGAGGCGTCAATGAGCAGTTCTTC.